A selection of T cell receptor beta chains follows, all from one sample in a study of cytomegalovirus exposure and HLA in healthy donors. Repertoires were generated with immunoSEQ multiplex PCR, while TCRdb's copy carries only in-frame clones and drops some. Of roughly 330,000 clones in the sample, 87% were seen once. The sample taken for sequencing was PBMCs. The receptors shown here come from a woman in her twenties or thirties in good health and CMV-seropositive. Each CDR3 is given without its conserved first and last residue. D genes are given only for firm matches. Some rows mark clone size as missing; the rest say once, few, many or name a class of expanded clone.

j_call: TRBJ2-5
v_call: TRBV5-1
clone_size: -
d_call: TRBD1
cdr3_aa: ASSVLQGGRETQY

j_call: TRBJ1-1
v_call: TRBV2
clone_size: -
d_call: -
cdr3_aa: ASRKRESNTEAF

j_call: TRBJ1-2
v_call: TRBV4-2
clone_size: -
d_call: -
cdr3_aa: ASSQGEGFYYGYT

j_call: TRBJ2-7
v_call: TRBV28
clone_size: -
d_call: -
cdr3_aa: ASSSPPGRNSYEQY

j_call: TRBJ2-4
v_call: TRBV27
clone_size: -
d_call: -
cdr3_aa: ARQASGRADIQY

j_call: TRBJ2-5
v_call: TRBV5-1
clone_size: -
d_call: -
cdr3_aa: ASSLTLGRQETQY

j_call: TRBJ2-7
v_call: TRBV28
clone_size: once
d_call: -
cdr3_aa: ASSLGLNPYEQY

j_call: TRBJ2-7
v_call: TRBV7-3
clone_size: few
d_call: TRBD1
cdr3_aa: ASSPDRGYEQY

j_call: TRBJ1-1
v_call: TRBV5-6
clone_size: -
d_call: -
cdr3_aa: ASHVPPLNTEAF

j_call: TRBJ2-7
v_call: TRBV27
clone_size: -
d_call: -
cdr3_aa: ASSFLHRIYEQY

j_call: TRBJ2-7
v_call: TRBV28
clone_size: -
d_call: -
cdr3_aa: ASSIGDRTYEQY

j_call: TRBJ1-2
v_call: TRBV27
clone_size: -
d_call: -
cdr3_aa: ASSLSVGAGEDDYT

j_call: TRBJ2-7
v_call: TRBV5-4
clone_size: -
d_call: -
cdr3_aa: ASSLGGYEQY

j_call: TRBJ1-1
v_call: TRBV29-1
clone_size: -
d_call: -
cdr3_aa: SYGGGGRTEAF

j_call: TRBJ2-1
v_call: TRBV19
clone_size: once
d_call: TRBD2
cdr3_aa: ASSTAGGSYNEQF

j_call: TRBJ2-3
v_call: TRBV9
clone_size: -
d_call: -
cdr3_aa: ASSVGRADTQY

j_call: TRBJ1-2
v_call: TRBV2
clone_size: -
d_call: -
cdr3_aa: ASSVGHGEGLRLYGYT

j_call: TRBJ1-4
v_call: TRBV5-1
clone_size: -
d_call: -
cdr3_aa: ASSFGMLATNEKLF

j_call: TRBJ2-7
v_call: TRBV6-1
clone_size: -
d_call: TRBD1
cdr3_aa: ASSEALTGVSYEQY

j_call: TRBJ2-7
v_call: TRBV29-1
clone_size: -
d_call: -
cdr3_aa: SVGGDSYEQY

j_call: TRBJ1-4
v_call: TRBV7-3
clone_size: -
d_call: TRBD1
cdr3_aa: ASSLWDSRVGKLF

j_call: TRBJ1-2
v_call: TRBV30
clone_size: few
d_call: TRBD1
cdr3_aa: AWGTATNYGYT

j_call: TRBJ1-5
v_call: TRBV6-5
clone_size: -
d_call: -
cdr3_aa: ASSFFRAANQPQH

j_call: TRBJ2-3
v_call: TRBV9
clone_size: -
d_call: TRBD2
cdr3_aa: ASSPSGVTDTQY

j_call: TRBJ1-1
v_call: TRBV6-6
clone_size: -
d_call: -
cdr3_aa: ASSYGGQNTEAF

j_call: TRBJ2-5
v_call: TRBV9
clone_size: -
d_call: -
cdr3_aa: ASSKTAAAGETQY

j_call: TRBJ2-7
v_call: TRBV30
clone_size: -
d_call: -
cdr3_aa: AWSVWTRYRTYEQY

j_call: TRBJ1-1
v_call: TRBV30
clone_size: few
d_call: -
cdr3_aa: AWGNGGHTEAF

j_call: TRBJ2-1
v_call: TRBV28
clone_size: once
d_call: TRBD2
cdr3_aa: ASNYWGGRAHEQF

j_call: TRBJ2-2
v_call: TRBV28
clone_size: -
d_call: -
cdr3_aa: ASSRRESRTGELF

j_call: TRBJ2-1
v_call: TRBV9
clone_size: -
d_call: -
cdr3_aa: ASSPTAIRDEQF

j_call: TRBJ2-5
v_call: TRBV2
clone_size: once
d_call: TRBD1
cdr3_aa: ASSEPDRGLEETQY

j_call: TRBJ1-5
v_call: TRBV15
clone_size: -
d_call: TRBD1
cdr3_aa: ATSRTGAHQPQH

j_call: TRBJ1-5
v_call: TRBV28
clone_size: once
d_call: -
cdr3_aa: ASSSGGYSNQPQH

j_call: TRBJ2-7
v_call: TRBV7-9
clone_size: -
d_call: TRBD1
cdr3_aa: ASSLLRQGAYEQY

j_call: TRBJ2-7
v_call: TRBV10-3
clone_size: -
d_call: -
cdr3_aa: AISVVGSGREQY

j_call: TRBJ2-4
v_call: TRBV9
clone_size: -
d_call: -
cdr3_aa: ASSPAVKNIQY

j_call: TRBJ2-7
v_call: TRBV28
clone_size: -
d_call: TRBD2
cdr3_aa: ASSPPRGAYEQY

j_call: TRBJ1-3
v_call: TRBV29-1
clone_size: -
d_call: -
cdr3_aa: SVEDRKGGNTIY

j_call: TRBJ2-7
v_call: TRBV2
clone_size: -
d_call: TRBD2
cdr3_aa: ASRKTSGRAYEQY

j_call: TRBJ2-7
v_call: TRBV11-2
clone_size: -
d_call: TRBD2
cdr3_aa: ASSSTVAGIYEQY

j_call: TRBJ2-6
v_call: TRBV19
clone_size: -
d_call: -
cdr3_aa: ASSIGEGTGANVLT

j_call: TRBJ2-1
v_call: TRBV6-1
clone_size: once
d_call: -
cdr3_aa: ASSERSLNNEQF

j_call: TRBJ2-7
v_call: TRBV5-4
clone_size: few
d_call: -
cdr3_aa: ASSLAGEQY

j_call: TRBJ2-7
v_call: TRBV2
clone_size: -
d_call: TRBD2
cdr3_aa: ASSLRLAGVYEQY

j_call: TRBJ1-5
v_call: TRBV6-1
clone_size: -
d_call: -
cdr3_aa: ASSDNYFNQPQH